This T cell receptor beta chain comes out of a study of T cell responses to AZD1222 COVID-19 vaccine. Findings and limits, study-wide: Vaccination with two AZD1222 doses was followed by a rise in Spike-specific TCR breadth and depth. Repertoires were collected only later (after the peak T cell response had occurred). With dominance at 160-218 and 743-854, vaccine-associated CD4 TCRs spanned spike.

V lost 3 bases, J lost 9 bases, and 9 bases lay in between. CDR3 length: 11 amino acids. Germline CDR1 reads DFQATT; CDR2 reads SNEGSKA (reference sequence). On this clone itself: As yet, its antigen is unknown.

Some clones are missing from TCRdb's copy, which holds only in-frame ones; the method was immunoSEQ multiplex PCR. The data contain about 110,000 clones, roughly 85% of them singletons. This clonotype was sampled from an adult who received the AZD1222 COVID-19 vaccine. The V and J genes are TRBV20-1 and TRBJ2-1; D is unresolved. The sample consisted of peripheral blood, taken 28 days after the second AZD1222 dose. The DNA of the CDR3 is TGCAGTGCTAGTGACGGCATTGAGCAGTTCTTC. It codes for CSASDGIEQFF.